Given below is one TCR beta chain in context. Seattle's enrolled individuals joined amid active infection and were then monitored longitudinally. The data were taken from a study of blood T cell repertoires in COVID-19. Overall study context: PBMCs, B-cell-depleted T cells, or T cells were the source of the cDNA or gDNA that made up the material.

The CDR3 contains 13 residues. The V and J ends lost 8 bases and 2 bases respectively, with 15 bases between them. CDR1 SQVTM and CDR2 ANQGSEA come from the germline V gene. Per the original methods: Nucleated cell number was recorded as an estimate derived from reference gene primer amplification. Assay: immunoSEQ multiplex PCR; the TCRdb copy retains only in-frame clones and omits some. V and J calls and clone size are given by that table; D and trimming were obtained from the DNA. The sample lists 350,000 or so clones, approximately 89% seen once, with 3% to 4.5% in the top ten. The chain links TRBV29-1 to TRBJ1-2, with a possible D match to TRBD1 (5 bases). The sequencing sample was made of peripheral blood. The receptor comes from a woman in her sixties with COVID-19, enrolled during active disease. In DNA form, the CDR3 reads TGCAGCACAGCCGGGACTGAAAACTATGGCTACACCTTC. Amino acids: CSTAGTENYGYTF.